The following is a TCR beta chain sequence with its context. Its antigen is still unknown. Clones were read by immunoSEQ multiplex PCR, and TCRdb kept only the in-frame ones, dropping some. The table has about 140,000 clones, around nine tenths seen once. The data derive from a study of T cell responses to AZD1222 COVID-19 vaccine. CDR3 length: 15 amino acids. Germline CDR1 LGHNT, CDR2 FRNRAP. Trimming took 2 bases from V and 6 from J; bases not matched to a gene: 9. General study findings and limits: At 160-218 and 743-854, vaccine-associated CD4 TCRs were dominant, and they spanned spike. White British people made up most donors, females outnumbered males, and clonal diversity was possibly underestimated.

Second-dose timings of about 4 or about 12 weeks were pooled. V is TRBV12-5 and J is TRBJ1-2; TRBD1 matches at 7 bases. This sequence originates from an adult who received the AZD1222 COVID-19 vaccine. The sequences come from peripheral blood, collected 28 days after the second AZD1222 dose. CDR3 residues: CASGLTTGQLDGYTF. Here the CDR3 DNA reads TGTGCTAGTGGTTTGACGACAGGGCAGCTTGATGGCTACACCTTC.